This T cell receptor beta chain was profiled in a study of beta chain features in type 1 diabetes. Study-wide points: Type 1 diabetes patients had fewer VDJ junction insertions and more deletions.

This clone was observed a few times. No antigen is known for it. Other nucleotide sequences in the sample specify the same CDR3. TCRB transcripts that were expressed got sequenced, as all of the isolated RNA had been reverse transcribed. Here immunoSEQ multiplex PCR was the method, and the copy in TCRdb shows in-frame clones only, minus some. The sample records over 700,000 clones, roughly a sixth being singletons. The sequence was obtained from a woman aged 18-29 years in good health. The sample comprised naive CD4+ T cells from blood.

The CDR3 DNA sequence: TGTGCCATTTCGGCGGGTGAAAAACTGTTTTTT. Its translation: CAISAGEKLFF. The chain carries TRBV10-3 and TRBJ1-4, with D unresolved. V lost 9 bases and J lost 7, with 9 bases in between. CDR3 size: 11 residues. Germline loops: CDR1 ENHRY, CDR2 SYGVKD.